In this sample, the clone carrying this T cell receptor (beta chain) turned up a few times. Its specificity is unknown. Libraries were prepared by immunoSEQ multiplex PCR; TCRdb keeps only in-frame clonotypes and omits some of them. The data show 59,000 or so clones, approximately 82% seen once. The CDR3 sequence is 16 residues long. CDR1 and CDR2 (germline): SEHNR, FQNEAQ (reference sequence). J lost 2 bases, V lost 2 bases, and 8 bases had no gene match. This entry belongs to a study of OX40 agonist ivuxolimab in advanced cancers. Overall study: The drug used for patients, ivuxolimab, was an agonistic anti-OX40 (CD134) antibody. Study-level findings and limits: Certain nonresponders additionally had low normalized T-cell clonal expansion.

The V gene is TRBV7-9, the J gene TRBJ2-7; TRBD2 matches at 8 bases. Sequenced material: CD4+ or CD8+ T cells sorted from blood, taken in a trial of the OX40 agonist ivuxolimab. The TCR was taken from an adult with an advanced solid tumor such as melanoma, head and neck, liver or kidney cancer. The CDR3 reads CASSLRGREGPYEQYF. CDR3 DNA: TGTGCCAGCAGCTTACGAGGACGGGAGGGCCCCTACGAGCAGTACTTC.